A selection of T cell receptor beta chains follows, all from one sample in a study of human T cells and chemical hapten exposure. TCRdb re-analysed the RACE reads in MiXCR, keeping a single row per CDR3 protein. The sample carries over 85,000 distinct CDR3 sequences, about 9.3% recorded once. The source was whole blood, collected in connection with sensitization to the hapten diphenylcyclopropenone (DPC). These receptors were taken from a woman aged 40 to 50 with alopecia areata. Some clones in this sample may be carry-over from other donors' samples. The CDR3 runs from the conserved cysteine through the conserved F or W. The D gene is left open where the match is weak. Clone size is shown for a subset of rows, as once, few, many or a class of expanded clone.

D gene: -; clone size: few; J gene: TRBJ2-2; V gene: TRBV7-3; CDR3 protein: CASSLISANTGELFF; CDR3 DNA: TGTGCCAGCAGCTTAATATCGGCCAACACCGGGGAGCTGTTTTTT
D gene: TRBD2; clone size: -; J gene: TRBJ2-7; V gene: TRBV7-2; CDR3 protein: CASSLRSVGRGTYEQYF; CDR3 DNA: TGTGCCAGCAGCTTAAGGAGCGTTGGGCGGGGGACCTACGAGCAGTACTTC
D gene: -; clone size: -; J gene: TRBJ2-1; V gene: TRBV4-3; CDR3 protein: CASSQDRGANEQFF; CDR3 DNA: TGCGCCAGCAGCCAAGACAGGGGAGCGAATGAGCAGTTCTTC
D gene: -; clone size: many; J gene: TRBJ2-1; V gene: TRBV29-1; CDR3 protein: CSVDGQYSYNEQFF; CDR3 DNA: TGCAGCGTTGACGGACAGTACTCCTACAATGAGCAGTTCTTC
D gene: TRBD2; clone size: once; J gene: TRBJ2-7; V gene: TRBV7-2; CDR3 protein: CASSLGPLAESYEQYF; CDR3 DNA: TGTGCCAGCAGCTTAGGACCTCTAGCGGAAAGCTACGAGCAGTACTTC
D gene: TRBD2; clone size: few; J gene: TRBJ2-1; V gene: TRBV12-3/TRBV12-4; CDR3 protein: CASSRLAGGNEQFF; CDR3 DNA: TGTGCCAGCAGTCGACTAGCGGGAGGCAATGAGCAGTTCTTC
D gene: TRBD2; clone size: few; J gene: TRBJ2-1; V gene: TRBV6-2/TRBV6-3; CDR3 protein: CASKISSGRDSEQFF; CDR3 DNA: TGTGCCAGCAAGATATCTAGCGGGAGGGACAGTGAGCAGTTCTTC
D gene: -; clone size: -; J gene: TRBJ2-2; V gene: TRBV7-2; CDR3 protein: CASSFAQGWGTGELFF; CDR3 DNA: TGTGCCAGCAGCTTCGCACAGGGCTGGGGCACCGGGGAGCTGTTTTTT
D gene: TRBD1; clone size: few; J gene: TRBJ2-2; V gene: TRBV24-1; CDR3 protein: CATSDPGQGSGELFF; CDR3 DNA: TGTGCCACCAGTGATCCGGGACAGGGCTCCGGGGAGCTGTTTTTT
D gene: -; clone size: few; J gene: TRBJ2-2; V gene: TRBV12-3/TRBV12-4; CDR3 protein: CASIGPGWTGELFF; CDR3 DNA: TGTGCCAGCATCGGGCCCGGGTGGACCGGGGAGCTGTTTTTT
D gene: -; clone size: many; J gene: TRBJ2-2; V gene: TRBV29-1; CDR3 protein: CSVEDGAHTGELFF; CDR3 DNA: TGCAGCGTTGAAGATGGGGCTCACACCGGGGAGCTGTTTTTT
D gene: TRBD2; clone size: many; J gene: TRBJ2-2; V gene: TRBV5-4; CDR3 protein: CASSSGLAGAGELFF; CDR3 DNA: TGTGCCAGCAGTTCGGGACTAGCGGGAGCCGGGGAGCTGTTTTTT
D gene: TRBD2; clone size: few; J gene: TRBJ2-3; V gene: TRBV7-8; CDR3 protein: CASSPRGLAGGIPDTQYF; CDR3 DNA: TGTGCCAGCAGCCCCCGGGGACTAGCGGGAGGTATTCCAGATACGCAGTATTTT
D gene: -; clone size: -; J gene: TRBJ2-5; V gene: TRBV9; CDR3 protein: CASSVGHLQGTQYF; CDR3 DNA: TGTGCCAGCAGCGTAGGTCACCTTCAAGGGACCCAGTACTTC
D gene: -; clone size: few; J gene: TRBJ2-7; V gene: TRBV12-3/TRBV12-4; CDR3 protein: CASSLAREYEQYF; CDR3 DNA: TGTGCCAGCAGTTTAGCACGTGAATACGAGCAGTACTTC
D gene: TRBD2; clone size: many; J gene: TRBJ2-3; V gene: TRBV3-1; CDR3 protein: CASSRTGASGRSTDTQYF; CDR3 DNA: TGTGCCAGCAGCCGCACGGGGGCTAGCGGGAGATCGACAGATACGCAGTATTTT
D gene: -; clone size: -; J gene: TRBJ1-5; V gene: TRBV10-3; CDR3 protein: CAISEGARNQPQHF; CDR3 DNA: TGTGCCATCAGTGAGGGGGCGCGCAATCAGCCCCAGCATTTT
D gene: -; clone size: -; J gene: TRBJ1-4; V gene: TRBV29-1; CDR3 protein: CSVGRDPLNEKLFF; CDR3 DNA: TGCAGCGTTGGAAGGGACCCCTTAAATGAAAAACTGTTTTTT
D gene: TRBD2; clone size: -; J gene: TRBJ2-1; V gene: TRBV6-2/TRBV6-3; CDR3 protein: CASRARLAGVHGHNEQFF; CDR3 DNA: TGTGCCAGCAGAGCCAGACTAGCGGGAGTCCACGGGCACAATGAGCAGTTCTTC
D gene: -; clone size: many; J gene: TRBJ2-1; V gene: TRBV7-9; CDR3 protein: CASSLVGRRAEQFF; CDR3 DNA: TGTGCCAGCAGCTTAGTGGGCCGACGAGCGGAGCAGTTCTTC
D gene: -; clone size: few; J gene: TRBJ2-2; V gene: TRBV6-5; CDR3 protein: CASSYQANTGELFF; CDR3 DNA: TGTGCCAGCAGTTACCAGGCCAACACCGGGGAGCTGTTTTTT
D gene: TRBD2; clone size: -; J gene: TRBJ2-7; V gene: TRBV7-2; CDR3 protein: CASSLEGSGSYEQYF; CDR3 DNA: TGTGCCAGCAGCTTAGAAGGGAGCGGGAGTTACGAGCAGTACTTC
D gene: -; clone size: few; J gene: TRBJ1-2; V gene: TRBV12-3/TRBV12-4; CDR3 protein: CASSSGQYYGYTF; CDR3 DNA: TGTGCCAGCAGTTCCGGACAGTACTATGGCTACACCTTC
D gene: -; clone size: -; J gene: TRBJ2-5; V gene: TRBV29-1; CDR3 protein: CSVVRGEETQYF; CDR3 DNA: TGCAGCGTTGTGAGGGGAGAAGAGACCCAGTACTTC
D gene: -; clone size: -; J gene: TRBJ1-2; V gene: TRBV28; CDR3 protein: CASGRPANYGYTF; CDR3 DNA: TGTGCCAGCGGTAGACCGGCTAACTATGGCTACACCTTC
D gene: -; clone size: -; J gene: TRBJ2-3; V gene: TRBV5-5; CDR3 protein: CASSPYPGITDTQYF; CDR3 DNA: TGTGCCAGCAGCCCCTACCCGGGGATCACAGATACGCAGTATTTT
D gene: -; clone size: few; J gene: TRBJ2-1; V gene: TRBV6-5; CDR3 protein: CASSYSTSNEQFF; CDR3 DNA: TGTGCCAGCAGTTACAGCACCAGCAATGAGCAGTTCTTC